The 14 T cell receptor beta chains below were found in one sample sequenced in a study of CD8 T cells in Susac syndrome. Random-hexamer reverse transcription was applied to about 0.45 to 1 ug RNA. TCRdb ran MiXCR on the immunoSEQ multiplex PCR reads and lists one entry per CDR3 protein. The table shows over 95,000 distinct CDR3 sequences, with 85% to 95% occurring only once. What was sequenced was CD8+ T cells from PBMCs. These receptors came from a human donor in good health.

The V call is TRBV20-1, the J call TRBJ2-3; 7 bases match TRBD2. Germline V CDR1 and CDR2: DFQATT, SNEGSKA (reference sequence). The V gene end was trimmed by 3 bases and the J gene end by 1 base; junction bases not matched to a gene: 1. CDR3 length equals 13 residues. CDR3 DNA sequence: TGCAGTGCTAGTCTAGCGGGCACAGATACGCAGTATTTT. This sequence encodes CSASLAGTDTQYF.

The chain has TRBV6-2 or TRBV6-3 and TRBJ2-7, with D possibly matching TRBD2 (5 bases). V lost 7 bases and J lost 5, with 12 bases in between. The CDR3 runs to 12 residues. Germline CDR1 and CDR2: MNHEY and SVGEGT. The CDR3: CASTNAGNEQYF. For the CDR3, the DNA is TGTGCCAGCACCAACGCGGGCAACGAGCAGTACTTC.

J is TRBJ2-2 and V is TRBV7-8; 10 positions match TRBD2. This CDR3 is built from 16 residues. After removal of 5 bases from V and 1 base from J, the junction contained 4 bases not matched to a gene. CDR1 and CDR2 from the germline V gene are SGHVS and FQNEAQ. CDR3 nucleotide sequence: TGTGCCAGCAGCCGAAGCGGGGGGGTGAACACCGGGGAGCTGTTTTTT. It codes for CASSRSGGVNTGELFF.

The gene calls are TRBV6-2 or TRBV6-3 and TRBJ2-5; 9 bases are a match to TRBD2. The CDR3 has 14 residues. Germline V lookup: CDR1 MNHEY, CDR2 SVGEGT. The V segment lost 7 bases and the J segment 2 bases; nucleotides outside the gene matches: 5. For the CDR3, the DNA is TGTGCCAGCAACGCGGGAGGGCAGCAAGAGACCCAGTACTTC. It translates to CASNAGGQQETQYF.

This rearrangement joins TRBV4-2 to TRBJ2-5; D tentatively reads TRBD1 or TRBD2 (5 bases each). The CDR3 is 15 residues long. With 4 bases removed from V and 0 bases from J, the gap between germline ends came to 12 bases. Per the germline V gene, CDR1 is LGHNA and CDR2 is YNFKEQ. The DNA for the CDR3 is TGTGCCAGCAGCCCCTCACTAGGGGACCAAGAGACCCAGTACTTC. It specifies CASSPSLGDQETQYF.

This sequence joins TRBV19 and TRBJ1-1; TRBD1 is a possible D gene (5 bases). CDR1 is LNHDA and CDR2 is SQIVND in the germline V gene (reference sequence). CDR3 length: 16 residues. V was cut by 3 bases and J by 0 bases, with 14 bases left in between. The CDR3 loop reads CASSMGEYRMNTEAFF. In nucleotides, the CDR3 is TGTGCCAGTAGTATGGGGGAATACAGGATGAACACTGAAGCTTTCTTT.

The chain combines TRBV2 with TRBJ1-2; a weak D match, TRBD1 (5 bases). This CDR3 is built from 15 residues. The germline CDR1 and CDR2 sequences are SNHLY and FYNNEI. Trimming took off 1 base at V and 3 bases at J, with 12 bases between the two ends. CDR3 amino acids: CASSEEGDGDYGYTF. The DNA of the CDR3 is TGTGCCAGCAGTGAAGAAGGGGACGGAGACTATGGCTACACCTTC.

The CDR3 is CASSQNPNSGGDQETQYF. DNA for the CDR3: TGCGCCAGCAGCCAAAACCCCAATAGCGGGGGAGACCAAGAGACCCAGTACTTC. The chain carries TRBV4-3 and TRBJ2-5; 9 bases map to TRBD2. The CDR3 covers 18 residues. Germline V gene lookup returns CDR1 LGHNA and CDR2 YSLEER. V was clipped by 2 bases and J by 0 bases; unmatched bases: 10.

In the case of this clonotype: One junction end does not reproduce the germline sequence, and a read error may be involved. This rearrangement joins TRBV5-6 to TRBJ2-4; TRBD2 matches 9 bases. Germline V gene lookup returns CDR1 SGHDT and CDR2 YYEEEE. This CDR3 comprises 15 residues. The CDR3 coding sequence is TGTGCCAGCAGATTGGCGGGGGGGCTTCGTGACATTCAGTACTTC. Amino acids: CASRLAGGLRDIQYF.

The chain carries TRBV7-2 and TRBJ2-5; TRBD2 might be the D (5 bases). The CDR3 spans 15 residues. Germline V gene lookup returns CDR1 SGHTA and CDR2 FQGNSA. Trimming took 2 bases from V and 2 from J, leaving 12 bases between them. The CDR3 DNA follows: TGTGCCAGCAGCTTACCGTCGGGGAAACAAGAGACCCAGTACTTC. Protein sequence: CASSLPSGKQETQYF.

V gene TRBV9 combines with J gene TRBJ2-7; 10 nucleotides match TRBD2. The V gene end was trimmed by 7 bases and the J gene end by 6 bases; junction bases not matched to a gene: 7. This CDR3 region has 13 residues. Germline CDR1 SGDLS, CDR2 YYNGEE. DNA of the CDR3: TGTGCCAGCGCAGGGACTAGCGCGCCCGAGCAGTACTTC. Encoded protein: CASAGTSAPEQYF.

CDR3 in amino acids: CASSLVLAGGYNEQFF. The CDR3 coding sequence is TGTGCCAGCAGCTTGGTCCTAGCGGGGGGCTACAATGAGCAGTTCTTC. J is TRBJ2-1 and V is TRBV5-8, with 11 bases matching TRBD2. This CDR3 contains 16 residues. With 0 bases clipped from V and 3 bases from J, the junction kept 2 bases outside the gene matches. Germline CDR1 and CDR2: SGHTS and YDEGEE.

The rearrangement uses TRBV2 and TRBJ1-1; D possibly corresponds to TRBD1 (5 bases). The CDR3 loop spans 14 amino acids. Germline CDR1 SNHLY, CDR2 FYNNEI. The germline V and J ends were trimmed by 11 bases and 5 bases, with 21 bases remaining between them. The CDR3 DNA sequence: TGTGCCTCCCTAAGGGGCACAGGTAGGACTGAAGCTTTCTTT. Protein: CASLRGTGRTEAFF.

The chain joins TRBV12-3 or TRBV12-4 to TRBJ2-4, with D perhaps given as TRBD1 or TRBD2 (5 bases each). The ends were cut back, 7 bases at V and 0 bases at J, with 13 bases in the middle. The CDR3 is made up of 15 amino acids. CDR3 in amino acids: CASTGDGLAKNIQYF. The CDR3, as DNA: TGTGCCAGCACCGGGGACGGGCTAGCCAAAAACATTCAGTACTTC.